A single sample is the source of the 22 T cell receptor beta chains below, sequenced in a study of T-cell reconstitution after alpha-beta-depleted transplantation in children. Unique molecular identifiers were incorporated into the prepared TCRbeta library. TCRdb used MiXCR to reprocess the PCR reads, holding one entry per CDR3 protein. Of some 840,000 distinct CDR3 sequences in the sample, about 16% were seen once. The sample was PBMCs, mostly from graft donor cells, taken 360 days after TCRalphabeta/CD19-depleted stem cell transplant. The receptors here all came from a male patient aged 5 to 17 who had a stem cell transplant for acute lymphoblastic leukemia, so the T cells may come from the graft donor.

The chain joins TRBV10-3 to TRBJ1-5; tentative D call: TRBD1 (5 bases). This CDR3 has 12 amino acids. Germline-derived CDR1 and CDR2 are ENHRY and SYGVKD. V gave up 3 bases and J gave up 11 bases, with 11 bases separating them. In nucleotides, the CDR3 is TGTGCCATCAGTGACCGGGACGCCTCCCAGCATTTT. Protein: CAISDRDASQHF.

This chain joins TRBV3-1 and TRBJ2-1; no clear D gene. The ends were cut back, 4 bases at V and 10 bases at J, with 17 bases in the middle. The germline gives CDR1 LGHDT, CDR2 YNNKEL (reference sequence). The CDR3 extends over 14 amino acids. The CDR3 DNA sequence: TGTGCCAGCAGCCTAATTTTGGCGGCCGTAGAGCAGTTCTTC. This encodes CASSLILAAVEQFF.

This rearrangement joins TRBV7-9 to TRBJ2-1, with D unresolved. Germline V CDR1 and CDR2: SEHNR, FQNEAQ (reference sequence). The CDR3 runs to 15 residues. The V end lost 1 base, the J end lost 12 bases, and 19 bases lay between the germline ends. CDR3 in DNA: TGTGCCAGCAGCTTAGTCCAGATCAACGCACCTGGGCAGTTCTTC. Its translation: CASSLVQINAPGQFF. Based on the CDR3 plus reference TRBV7-9 and TRBJ2-1, the full variable domain is DTGVSQNPRHKITKRGQNVTFRCDPISEHNRLYWYRQTLGQGPEFLTYFQNEAQLEKSRLLSDRFSAERPKGSFSTLEIQRTEQGDSAMYLCASSLVQINAPGQFFGPGTRLTVL.

The chain uses TRBV4-1 and TRBJ2-1; the D is unclear. The CDR3 is 16 amino acids. Germline V gene lookup returns CDR1 MGHRA and CDR2 YSYEKL. Trimming stripped 4 bases from V and 0 bases from J, with 13 bases between. In nucleotides, the CDR3 is TGCGCCAGCAGCCGTACAGCGCTGAGCTCCTACAATGAGCAGTTCTTC. Protein product: CASSRTALSSYNEQFF.

A few counts support this clonotype. V gene TRBV12-3 or TRBV12-4 combines with J gene TRBJ1-1; no reliable D call. Between the trimmed V and J ends, which lost 2 bases and 0 bases, there was a span of 7 bases. CDR3 length equals 14 residues. The CDR3 region has the DNA TGTGCCAGCAGTTTATACGCTATGAACACTGAAGCTTTCTTT. Translating it yields CASSLYAMNTEAFF.

Only one count was recorded for this clonotype. V gene TRBV18 combines with J gene TRBJ2-1; 12 bases are shared with TRBD2. The CDR3 sequence is 17 residues long. V trimming: 1 base; J trimming: 0 bases; junction bases outside the gene matches: 1. Per germline, CDR1 KGHSH and CDR2 LQKENI. The CDR3 reads CASSPLTSGSSYNEQFF. In DNA form, the CDR3 reads TGTGCCAGCTCACCACTGACTAGCGGGAGCTCCTACAATGAGCAGTTCTTC.

Only a few counts were recorded for this clonotype. The chain links TRBV4-1 to TRBJ2-7, with D possibly being TRBD2 (6 bases). Germline V lookup: CDR1 MGHRA, CDR2 YSYEKL. V was cut by 1 base and J by 4 bases, with 20 bases left in between. The CDR3 has 17 residues. The DNA for the CDR3 is TGCGCCAGCAGCCAAGGAGGCAAAGGGACTCTGGGTTACGAGCAGTACTTC. It codes for CASSQGGKGTLGYEQYF.

The rearrangement uses TRBV2 and TRBJ1-2, with D perhaps TRBD1 (5 bases). Deletions cut 6 bases from V and 0 bases from J, with 14 bases between. CDR1 is SNHLY, CDR2 FYNNEI, per germline. The CDR3 totals 15 residues. CDR3 DNA: TGTGCCAGCAGCCATGACAGCCCTGCTAACTATGGCTACACCTTC. Translating gives CASSHDSPANYGYTF.

The chain links TRBV7-9 to TRBJ2-3, with D perhaps TRBD1 or TRBD2 (5 bases each). Germline V gives CDR1 SEHNR, CDR2 FQNEAQ (reference sequence). V was pared by 1 base and J by 2 bases, with 16 bases between. The CDR3 has 17 amino acids. The CDR3 sequence: CASSLDRGPVNTDTQYF. The CDR3 nucleotides are TGTGCCAGCAGCTTAGATAGGGGACCCGTCAACACAGATACGCAGTATTTT.

The CDR3 region is CASSLALGASTGELFF. CDR3 sequence (DNA): TGTGCCAGCAGCTTAGCGTTGGGGGCGAGCACCGGGGAGCTGTTTTTT. The chain combines TRBV7-9 with TRBJ2-2; the D gene is possibly TRBD1 (6 bases). CDR3 length equals 16 residues. Per germline, CDR1 SEHNR and CDR2 FQNEAQ (reference sequence). V was clipped by 0 bases and J by 4 bases, with 12 bases between them. Drawing the rest from reference TRBV7-9 and TRBJ2-2, the complete variable domain is DTGVSQNPRHKITKRGQNVTFRCDPISEHNRLYWYRQTLGQGPEFLTYFQNEAQLEKSRLLSDRFSAERPKGSFSTLEIQRTEQGDSAMYLCASSLALGASTGELFFGEGSRLTVL.

This clonotype was seen once. This chain joins TRBV9 and TRBJ2-5; a possible D gene is TRBD2 (6 bases). Germline-derived CDR1 and CDR2 are SGDLS and YYNGEE. The CDR3 is made up of 15 amino acids. The V and J ends lost 0 bases and 4 bases respectively, with 13 bases between them. CDR3 DNA: TGTGCCAGCAGCGTAGGTAGACTAGTCTTAGAGACCCAGTACTTC. It translates to CASSVGRLVLETQYF.

In its sample, this clonotype was seen many times. The gene calls are TRBV7-6 and TRBJ2-3, with D possibly matching TRBD2 (6 bases). CDR3 length: 17 amino acids. Trimming took off 3 bases at V and 1 base at J, with 17 bases between the two ends. Looked up from germline, CDR1 is SGHVS and CDR2 is FNYEAQ. The CDR3 sequence is CASSLGVYQRGTDTQYF. The CDR3 DNA sequence: TGTGCCAGCAGCTTGGGTGTTTACCAGCGGGGCACAGATACGCAGTATTTT.

This chain connects TRBV20-1 to TRBJ2-1, with 8 bases identical to TRBD2. The V and J ends lost 2 bases and 0 bases, in that order; junction bases with no gene match: 6. The CDR3 runs 16 residues. Germline lookup yields CDR1 DFQATT and CDR2 SNEGSKA (reference sequence). CDR3 region: CSARRIREGSYNEQFF. CDR3 sequence (DNA): TGCAGTGCTAGAAGAATTCGGGAGGGCTCCTACAATGAGCAGTTCTTC.

This clonotype was seen more than once but under ten times. The gene calls are TRBV7-9 and TRBJ2-2; 10 nucleotides match TRBD2. CDR1 SEHNR and CDR2 FQNEAQ come from the germline V gene (reference sequence). The CDR3 consists of 16 residues. V shed 5 bases, J shed 9 bases, and the junction held 12 bases outside the gene matches. The DNA for the CDR3 is TGTGCCAGCAGCCCCGAATTGTTTAGCGGGAGGAGGGAGCTGTTTTTT. Its protein product is CASSPELFSGRRELFF. The full variable domain, rest sourced from reference TRBV7-9 and TRBJ2-2, is DTGVSQNPRHKITKRGQNVTFRCDPISEHNRLYWYRQTLGQGPEFLTYFQNEAQLEKSRLLSDRFSAERPKGSFSTLEIQRTEQGDSAMYLCASSPELFSGRRELFFGEGSRLTVL.

This rearrangement joins TRBV20-1 to TRBJ2-7; possible D gene TRBD2, 5 bases. With 5 bases removed from V and 7 bases from J, the gap between germline ends came to 27 bases. CDR1 and CDR2 (germline): DFQATT, SNEGSKA (reference sequence). The CDR3 loop spans 16 amino acids. The CDR3 loop is CSAPERAASRVGEQYF. CDR3 DNA sequence: TGCAGTGCTCCCGAGAGGGCCGCCTCCCGAGTTGGAGAGCAGTACTTC.

J is TRBJ2-5 and V is TRBV7-3; either TRBD1 or TRBD2 may supply D (6 bases each). This CDR3 has 15 residues. V dropped 1 base and J dropped 5 bases, with 14 bases sitting between them. Germline V gives CDR1 SGHTA, CDR2 FQGTGA. DNA for the CDR3: TGTGCCAGCAGCTTAATAGGAGGGGGAGCGGAGACCCAGTACTTC. This translates into CASSLIGGGAETQYF.

This clonotype occurred a few times. The DNA of the CDR3 is TGTGCCAGCAGCTTGGAGGTGGGGTATGGCTACACCTTC. This encodes CASSLEVGYGYTF. This chain connects TRBV5-4 to TRBJ1-2; D gene uncertain. V lost 0 bases and J 5 bases, leaving 8 bases between the germline ends. The CDR3 is 13 residues long. Germline values: CDR1 SGHNT, CDR2 YYREEE (reference sequence). The full variable domain, rest sourced from reference TRBV5-4 and TRBJ1-2, is ETGVTQSPTHLIKTRGQQVTLRCSSQSGHNTVSWYQQALGQGPQFIFQYYREEENGRGNFPPRFSGLQFPNYSSELNVNALELDDSALYLCASSLEVGYGYTFGSGTRLTVV.

The rearrangement links TRBV2 to TRBJ1-1; 8 bases line up with TRBD1. This CDR3 spans 14 amino acids. The junction had 6 bases not matched to a gene; V was cut back by 8 bases and J by 1 base. Per the germline V gene, CDR1 is SNHLY and CDR2 is FYNNEI. CDR3 coding DNA: TGTGCCAGCGGGGGGGACAGGCCGAACACTGAAGCTTTCTTT. It specifies CASGGDRPNTEAFF.

The gene calls are TRBV5-1 and TRBJ1-1, with D perhaps matching TRBD1 (6 bases). Germline CDR1 and CDR2: SGHRS and YFSETQ. V was shortened by 3 bases and J by 4 bases, with 25 bases between the two germline ends. The CDR3 runs to 18 residues. This chain's CDR3 is CASSSDTYTGMVGTEAFF. CDR3 nucleotides: TGCGCCAGCAGCTCCGATACATATACAGGGATGGTGGGCACTGAAGCTTTCTTT. Full variable domain (remainder filled in from reference TRBV5-1 and TRBJ1-1): KAGVTQTPRYLIKTRGQQVTLSCSPISGHRSVSWYQQTPGQGLQFLFEYFSETQRNKGNFPGRFSGRQFSNSRSEMNVSTLELGDSALYLCASSSDTYTGMVGTEAFFGQGTRLTVV.

This clonotype came up a few times. DNA of the CDR3: TGTGCCAGCAGTGCCGGGGCGAGGGAGACCCAGTACTTC. Its translation is CASSAGARETQYF. V and J are TRBV2 and TRBJ2-5; D possibly uses TRBD1 or TRBD2 (5 bases each). Germline loops: CDR1 SNHLY, CDR2 FYNNEI. V was cut by 4 bases and J by 5 bases, with 11 bases left in between. The CDR3 loop spans 13 amino acids.

The chain couples TRBV5-1 to TRBJ2-5; 7 bases line up with TRBD1. This CDR3 comprises 14 residues. Germline V lookup: CDR1 SGHRS, CDR2 YFSETQ. J gave up 2 bases and V 3 bases, and 4 bases lay outside the gene matches. CDR3 sequence reads: CASSSGQTQETQYF. DNA for the CDR3: TGCGCCAGCAGCTCGGGACAGACTCAAGAGACCCAGTACTTC.

The chain links TRBV5-1 to TRBJ2-1; unclear D gene. This CDR3 is 15 amino acids long. V lost 3 bases to trimming and J lost 0 bases, with 10 bases between them. Germline values: CDR1 SGHRS, CDR2 YFSETQ. The CDR3 nucleotides read TGCGCCAGCAGCTCCGGACGGACCTCCTACAATGAGCAGTTCTTC. Its translation: CASSSGRTSYNEQFF.